Listed here are 22 T cell receptor beta chains from one sample, sequenced in a study of shared clonotypes between healthy human individuals. Only in-frame clones appear in the TCRdb table, and some are missing; sequencing was by immunoSEQ multiplex PCR. The table records under 2,500,000 clones, approximately 96% of them present only once. Specimen: naive CD4+ T cells sorted from blood. Subset meaning: CD45RA+ positively selected. The receptors stem from a man younger than 30 in good health.

The chain couples TRBV6-1 to TRBJ2-7; no clear D gene. The CDR3 is 13 amino acids. Germline loops: CDR1 MNHNS, CDR2 SASEGT. The V end was cut by 4 bases, the J end by 3 bases, with 10 bases between. The CDR3: CASSAQVGYEQYF. The CDR3 coding sequence is TGTGCCAGCAGTGCTCAGGTCGGCTACGAGCAGTACTTC.

V and J are TRBV2 and TRBJ1-2; 7 bases line up with TRBD1. Germline-derived CDR1 and CDR2 are SNHLY and FYNNEI. The CDR3 consists of 13 residues. After removal of 4 bases from V and 6 bases from J, the junction contained 5 bases not matched to a gene. CDR3 sequence: CASSVRQGDGYTF. Here the CDR3 DNA reads TGTGCCAGCAGTGTACGACAGGGTGATGGCTACACCTTC.

The V gene is TRBV11-2, the J gene TRBJ2-2; D is possibly TRBD2 (5 bases). Looked up from germline, CDR1 is SGHAT and CDR2 is FQNNGV. V dropped 6 bases and J dropped 8 bases, with 13 bases sitting between them. This CDR3 has 13 residues. DNA of the CDR3: TGTGCCAGCAGTATGAGGGCGAAGGGGGAGCTGTTTTTT. This translates into CASSMRAKGELFF.

The chain carries TRBV6-1 and TRBJ2-3, with 14 bases matching TRBD2. V lost 0 bases to trimming and J lost 3 bases; unmatched junction nucleotides: 5. The germline CDR1 and CDR2 sequences are MNHNS and SASEGT. The CDR3 consists of 18 residues. The CDR3 sequence: CASSEAGTSGRATDTQYF. In nucleotides, the CDR3 is TGTGCCAGCAGTGAAGCGGGGACTAGCGGGAGAGCTACAGATACGCAGTATTTT.

V and J are TRBV28 and TRBJ1-2, with D hard to call. There are 12 residues in the CDR3. From germline, CDR1 is MDHEN and CDR2 SYDVKM. V lost 3 bases and J lost 5, with 7 bases in between. Written as DNA, the CDR3 is TGTGCCAGCAGTTTGTTAGAGTATGGCTACACCTTC. Its protein is CASSLLEYGYTF.

The V gene is TRBV4-2, the J gene TRBJ2-5, with TRBD1 as a possible D gene (6 bases). V lost 4 bases and J lost 5, with 17 bases in between. The germline CDR1 and CDR2 sequences are LGHNA and YNFKEQ. This CDR3 contains 15 residues. The CDR3 DNA reads as TGTGCCAGCAGCCGAAAACAGGGATTCGAGGAGACCCAGTACTTC. This sequence encodes CASSRKQGFEETQYF.

The V gene is TRBV5-1, the J gene TRBJ2-7, with D unresolved. The CDR3 sequence is 13 residues long. Germline CDR1 and CDR2: SGHRS and YFSETQ. Trimming took 1 base from V and 6 from J, leaving 11 bases between them. CDR3 region: CASSLILLSEQYF. CDR3 bases: TGCGCCAGCAGCTTGATACTTCTTTCCGAGCAGTACTTC.

A remark on this clone: In the same sample, other DNA sequences code for this CDR3. The chain uses TRBV20-1 and TRBJ2-3; no reliable D call. The CDR3 spans 11 residues. The germline V gene encodes CDR1 DFQATT and CDR2 SNEGSKA (reference sequence). V lost 3 bases and J lost 4, with 5 bases in between. CDR3 sequence reads: CSASPADTQYF. The CDR3 region has the DNA TGCAGTGCTAGTCCCGCAGATACGCAGTATTTT.

The chain uses TRBV18 and TRBJ2-7, with 10 nucleotides matching TRBD2. The CDR3 consists of 15 residues. With V trimmed by 5 bases and J by 3 bases, 7 bases remained unmatched. Germline values: CDR1 KGHSH, CDR2 LQKENI. Here the CDR3 reads CASSGLAGVLYEQYF. The CDR3 DNA follows: TGTGCCAGCTCAGGCCTAGCGGGAGTCCTCTACGAGCAGTACTTC. The full variable domain, completed using reference TRBV18 and TRBJ2-7, is NAGVMQNPRHLVRRRGQEARLRCSPMKGHSHVYWYRQLPEEGLKFMVYLQKENIIDESGMPKERFSAEFPKEGPSILRIQQVVRGDSAAYFCASSGLAGVLYEQYFGPGTRLTVT.

The chain has TRBV6-1 and TRBJ2-7; D call uncertain. Per the germline V gene, CDR1 is MNHNS and CDR2 is SASEGT. The CDR3 consists of 13 residues. The ends were cut back, 8 bases at V and 5 bases at J, with 16 bases in the middle. DNA of the CDR3: TGTGCCAGCCGGCCCCGAGCGTTGAACGAGCAGTACTTC. As protein: CASRPRALNEQYF.

The chain couples TRBV7-2 to TRBJ2-1; 11 nucleotides align to TRBD2. V was pared by 4 bases and J by 7 bases, with 15 bases of the junction left unmatched. CDR1 and CDR2 from the germline V gene are SGHTA and FQGNSA. The CDR3 runs to 18 residues. CDR3 residues: CASSSSGLAGSRGNEQFF. DNA for the CDR3: TGTGCCAGCAGCTCCTCCGGACTAGCGGGCTCAAGGGGGAATGAGCAGTTCTTC.

This rearrangement joins TRBV7-9 to TRBJ1-1; 9 nucleotides align to TRBD1. The CDR3 contains 15 residues. V shed 1 base and J 13 bases; nucleotides not matched to a gene: 13. Germline V gives CDR1 SEHNR, CDR2 FQNEAQ (reference sequence). CDR3 protein: CASSLGDRVLPEGFF. The CDR3 bases are TGTGCCAGCAGCTTAGGGGACAGGGTTCTCCCGGAGGGTTTCTTT.

The genes are TRBV5-4 and TRBJ2-1; no firm D call. V was shortened by 0 bases and J by 0 bases, with 7 bases between the two germline ends. Germline V gene sequence: CDR1 SGHNT, CDR2 YYREEE (reference sequence). CDR3 size: 15 residues. The CDR3 sequence is CASSLGPSSYNEQFF. In DNA form, the CDR3 reads TGTGCCAGCAGCTTGGGGCCTAGCTCCTACAATGAGCAGTTCTTC.

The chain carries TRBV28 and TRBJ2-2; TRBD2 matches at 7 bases. The CDR3 totals 14 residues. Per germline, CDR1 MDHEN and CDR2 SYDVKM. V shed 6 bases and J 6 bases; nucleotides not matched to a gene: 7. CDR3 protein: CASSPAGLAGELFF. In DNA form, the CDR3 reads TGTGCCAGCAGCCCCGCCGGACTAGCCGGGGAGCTGTTTTTT.

The gene calls are TRBV30 and TRBJ1-1, with D hard to call. Trimming shortened V by 1 base and J by 3 bases, and 6 bases separated the two germline ends. Looked up from germline, CDR1 is GTSNPN and CDR2 is SVGIG (reference sequence). The CDR3 sequence is 12 residues long. The CDR3: CAWSGWDTEAFF. CDR3 coding DNA: TGTGCCTGGAGTGGTTGGGACACTGAAGCTTTCTTT.

This chain joins TRBV10-2 and TRBJ2-5; TRBD1 matches at 9 bases. The germline V gene encodes CDR1 WSHSY and CDR2 SAAADI. The ends lost 4 bases at V and 7 bases at J; junction bases unmatched: 13. CDR3 length equals 16 residues. CDR3 DNA: TGCGCCAGCAGTGGGGCGGAAAGGGACAGGGTAGGGACCCAGTACTTC. Protein: CASSGAERDRVGTQYF.

The chain is built from TRBV6-5 and TRBJ2-2; no clear D gene. Germline loops: CDR1 MNHEY, CDR2 SVGAGI. The germline V and J ends were trimmed by 5 bases and 0 bases, with 7 bases remaining between them. The CDR3 runs to 14 residues. This CDR3 reads CASSPVPNTGELFF. Here the CDR3 DNA reads TGTGCCAGCAGTCCGGTCCCGAACACCGGGGAGCTGTTTTTT.

The chain carries TRBV30 and TRBJ1-5, with D possibly matching TRBD1 (6 bases). V was pared by 5 bases and J by 11 bases, with 19 bases between. Looked up from germline, CDR1 is GTSNPN and CDR2 is SVGIG (reference sequence). This CDR3 is 13 amino acids long. The CDR3 nucleotides read TGTGCCTGGGCGGGAGAGGATAGGGGGGCCCAGCATTTT. Amino acids: CAWAGEDRGAQHF.

The genes are TRBV2 and TRBJ2-1; TRBD2 agrees at 11 bases. The germline gives CDR1 SNHLY, CDR2 FYNNEI. After removal of 7 bases from V and 4 bases from J, the junction contained 9 bases not matched to a gene. The CDR3 has 16 amino acids. The CDR3 nucleotides read TGTGCCAGCAAAGCCCATACTAGCGGGGGTTACAATGAGCAGTTCTTC. Translating it yields CASKAHTSGGYNEQFF.

V usage is TRBV5-1 and J usage is TRBJ1-6; unclear D gene. The germline gives CDR1 SGHRS, CDR2 YFSETQ. Trimming took 6 bases from V and 7 from J, leaving 11 bases between them. This CDR3 comprises 13 residues. Here the CDR3 reads CASTGDGNSPLHF. The CDR3 DNA reads as TGCGCCAGCACTGGCGACGGGAATTCACCCCTCCACTTT.

The rearrangement uses TRBV7-9 and TRBJ2-2; a possible D gene is TRBD1 (6 bases). Per germline, CDR1 SEHNR and CDR2 FQNEAQ (reference sequence). This CDR3 region has 14 residues. V was pared by 8 bases and J by 1 base, with 11 bases between. CDR3 residues: CASHQGLNTGELFF. CDR3 DNA sequence: TGTGCCAGCCATCAGGGGTTGAACACCGGGGAGCTGTTTTTT.

The gene calls are TRBV28 and TRBJ2-5; D is undetermined. Germline V gives CDR1 MDHEN, CDR2 SYDVKM. The CDR3 length is 13 residues. The V and J ends lost 5 bases and 5 bases respectively, with 12 bases between them. Here the CDR3 DNA reads TGTGCCAGCAGTCCGGGCGGAGTTGAGACCCAGTACTTC. Translation: CASSPGGVETQYF.